A selection of T cell receptor beta chains follows, all from one sample in a study of cytomegalovirus exposure and HLA in healthy donors. Repertoires were generated with immunoSEQ multiplex PCR, while TCRdb's copy carries only in-frame clones and drops some. The sample contains about 140,000 clones, just over 70% of which appear only once. Sequenced input: PBMCs. Receptors were obtained from a woman aged 25 to 39 in good health and CMV-seronegative. CDR3s include the opening cysteine and the closing phenylalanine or tryptophan. Each record gives: CDR3 length, D gene, V gene, J gene, clone size, CDR3 protein, CDR3 DNA. A D gene is named only where the DNA matches it firmly. Clone size is shown for a subset of rows, as once, few, many or a class of expanded clone.

>12|.|TRBV7-2|TRBJ2-1|.
CASSPPGPGRFF
TGTGCCAGCAGCCCCCCTGGCCCCGGGAGGTTCTTC
>14|.|TRBV11-2|TRBJ2-1|.
CASSLHPAADEQFF
TGTGCCAGCAGCTTACATCCAGCGGCCGATGAGCAGTTCTTC
>11|.|TRBV28|TRBJ1-5|.
CASSEPGPQHF
TGTGCCAGCAGTGAGCCTGGGCCCCAGCATTTT
>12|TRBD2|TRBV29-1|TRBJ2-7|.
CSVYSGGLEQYF
TGCAGCGTATATAGCGGGGGCTTGGAGCAGTACTTC
>15|.|TRBV19|TRBJ1-2|.
CASSQQGSTGYGYTF
TGTGCCAGTAGTCAGCAGGGGTCAACGGGCTATGGCTACACCTTC
>16|.|TRBV5-1|TRBJ1-3|.
CASSLGTTLGGNTIYF
TGCGCCAGCAGCTTGGGGACAACCTTGGGGGGAAACACCATATATTTT
>15|.|TRBV30|TRBJ1-6|.
CAWSQVFSTNSPLHF
TGTGCCTGGAGCCAGGTCTTTTCCACAAATTCACCCCTCCACTTT
>14|TRBD1|TRBV6-1|TRBJ1-2|.
CASSWGQSSYGYTF
TGTGCCAGCAGTTGGGGACAGTCTAGCTATGGCTACACCTTC
>11|.|TRBV5-1|TRBJ2-7|.
CASSLEREQYF
TGCGCCAGCAGCTTGGAGAGGGAGCAGTACTTC
>14|TRBD1|TRBV6-1|TRBJ1-1|.
CASSENRGGTEAFF
TGTGCCAGCAGTGAGAACAGGGGGGGAACTGAAGCTTTCTTT
>13|TRBD2|TRBV6-6|TRBJ2-1|.
CASRGGGSNEQFF
TGTGCCAGCAGGGGCGGGGGTTCCAATGAGCAGTTCTTC
>18|.|TRBV11-2|TRBJ2-6|.
CASSSLTGISSGANVLTF
TGTGCCAGCAGCTCTTTAACGGGGATTAGCTCTGGGGCCAACGTCCTGACTTTC
>16|.|TRBV5-1|TRBJ2-7|once
CASSSNPVQQGFEQYF
TGCGCCAGCAGCTCTAACCCGGTCCAACAGGGCTTCGAGCAGTACTTC
>14|TRBD1|TRBV5-1|TRBJ2-7|.
CASSYVQGADEQYF
TGCGCCAGCAGCTATGTTCAGGGGGCAGACGAGCAGTACTTC
>15|.|TRBV7-2|TRBJ1-2|.
CASSMRLAANYGYTF
TGTGCCAGCAGCATGAGACTTGCAGCTAACTATGGCTACACCTTC
>17|TRBD1|TRBV18|TRBJ2-5|.
CASSADSGTGGRETQYF
TGTGCCAGCTCAGCCGATTCCGGGACAGGGGGTCGGGAGACCCAGTACTTC
>15|.|TRBV28|TRBJ2-7|.
CASTGAGTSSYEQYF
TGTGCCAGCACCGGCGCCGGGACTTCGTCCTACGAGCAGTACTTC
>13|.|TRBV5-1|TRBJ1-1|.
CASSQEQSTEAFF
TGCGCCAGCAGTCAGGAACAGAGCACTGAAGCTTTCTTT
>19|TRBD2|TRBV5-1|TRBJ2-1|.
CASSSLGGSGGESYNEQFF
TGCGCCAGCAGCTCCCTCGGGGGAAGCGGGGGGGAGTCCTACAATGAGCAGTTCTTC
>17|.|TRBV30|TRBJ1-5|.
CAWSVPSGKFSNQPQHF
TGTGCCTGGAGTGTCCCCTCAGGGAAGTTTAGCAATCAGCCCCAGCATTTT
>16|.|TRBV28|TRBJ1-2|.
CASSLWRPTSNYGYTF
TGTGCCAGCAGTTTATGGCGGCCGACTTCTAACTATGGCTACACCTTC
>12|.|TRBV11-2|TRBJ1-1|.
CASSYRLPEAFF
TGTGCCAGCAGCTATCGGTTGCCTGAAGCTTTCTTT
>16|TRBD2|TRBV4-2|TRBJ2-7|.
CASSQDGTSGSYEQYF
TGTGCCAGCAGCCAAGATGGGACTAGCGGCTCCTACGAGCAGTACTTC
>15|TRBD1|TRBV5-5|TRBJ1-1|.
CASSLDGQGVSEAFF
TGTGCCAGCAGCCTGGATGGACAGGGGGTATCTGAAGCTTTCTTT
>15|.|TRBV18|TRBJ2-1|.
CASSPGTVSYNEQFF
TGTGCCAGCTCACCGGGGACTGTCTCCTACAATGAGCAGTTCTTC